A selection of T cell receptor beta chains follows, all from one sample in a study of control samples from healthy donors and cancer patients. Sequenced by immunoSEQ multiplex PCR; TCRdb stores in-frame clones only, minus some. The profile shows some 130,000 clones, roughly 92% of them singletons. Source material: blood. The receptors were sampled from a man between 18 and 29 years old in good health. The CDR3 runs from the conserved cysteine through the conserved F or W. A D gene is named only where the DNA matches it firmly. Size tells how often a clone was seen (once, few, many) or the class of an expanded clone, and some rows leave it out.

clone size,V gene,D gene,J gene,CDR3 DNA,CDR3 protein
.,TRBV9,.,TRBJ2-3,TGTGCCAGCAGCGCCCTGGGGAGGTTTCGCACAGATACGCAGTATTTT,CASSALGRFRTDTQYF
.,TRBV19,TRBD1,TRBJ1-5,TGTGCCAGTAGTATGCCCGGGACAGGGGGTCAGCCCCAGCATTTT,CASSMPGTGGQPQHF
.,TRBV30,.,TRBJ2-1,TGTGCCTGGAGTTTAAGGGGGGCCCAACCTGAGCAGTTCTTC,CAWSLRGAQPEQFF
.,TRBV5-4,.,TRBJ2-1,TGTGCCAGCAGCTTGCGGAATTACAATGAGCAGTTCTTC,CASSLRNYNEQFF
once,TRBV19,TRBD2,TRBJ2-5,TGTGCCAGTACCCCTAGCGGGGGCAACCAAGAGACCCAGTACTTC,CASTPSGGNQETQYF
.,TRBV5-1,.,TRBJ2-3,TGCGCCAGCAGCGGGGGATTCACAGATACGCAGTATTTT,CASSGGFTDTQYF
few,TRBV3-1/TRBV3-2,.,TRBJ1-6,TGTGCCAGCAGCCAAATCAGGTCCAATTCACCCCTCCACTTT,CASSQIRSNSPLHF
.,TRBV18,.,TRBJ2-6,TGTGCCAGCTCACCGGGTGGAGGGAAGGCTTCTGGGGCCAACGTCCTGACTTTC,CASSPGGGKASGANVLTF
.,TRBV9,.,TRBJ2-7,TGTGCCAGCAGCGGGGGAGGGGGGGCCTACGAGCAGTACTTC,CASSGGGGAYEQYF
.,TRBV11-3,.,TRBJ1-6,TGTGCCAGCAGCTCCCGGACGGAGTCACCCCTCCACTTT,CASSSRTESPLHF
.,TRBV11-2,TRBD1,TRBJ1-2,TGTGCCAGCAGCCCACTACAGGGGTATGAGTATGGCTACACCTTC,CASSPLQGYEYGYTF
.,TRBV4-1,.,TRBJ2-3,TGCGCCAGCAGCCAAGGGACAGACAGCACAGATACGCAGTATTTT,CASSQGTDSTDTQYF
.,TRBV7-9,TRBD2,TRBJ2-3,TGTGCCAGCAGCGCCCGACTAGCGGGGGATCGAGATACGCAGTATTTT,CASSARLAGDRDTQYF
.,TRBV5-1,TRBD1,TRBJ1-2,TGCGCCAGCAGCCCCGACAAGGACAGGGGGTTCTATGGCTACACCTTC,CASSPDKDRGFYGYTF
.,TRBV5-6,TRBD2,TRBJ2-2,TGTGCCAGCAGCCTCCGAGACCTAGCGGGGGGGATAAGCGGGGAGCTGTTTTTT,CASSLRDLAGGISGELFF
.,TRBV29-1,TRBD1,TRBJ2-7,TGCAGCGTTGAACACAGGGGTACCTACGAGCAGTACTTC,CSVEHRGTYEQYF
.,TRBV10-3,.,TRBJ1-5,TGTGCCTCACAGGAAACCCTCCGGGGTCAGCCCCAGCATTTT,CASQETLRGQPQHF
once,TRBV3-1/TRBV3-2,TRBD1,TRBJ1-2,TGTGCCAGCAGCCAAGAGTGGGACAGTGCCTATGGCTACACCTTC,CASSQEWDSAYGYTF
.,TRBV5-4,.,TRBJ2-3,TGTGCCAGCAGCTTGGTGGGGGCCAGCACAGATACGCAGTATTTT,CASSLVGASTDTQYF
.,TRBV11-2,TRBD1,TRBJ1-3,TGTGCCAGCAGCTCCGATTATCAGGGGGCTGGAAACACCATATATTTT,CASSSDYQGAGNTIYF
.,TRBV11-2,.,TRBJ2-1,TGTGCCAGCAGCTTAGGTAGGTGGGACAATGAGCAGTTCTTC,CASSLGRWDNEQFF
.,TRBV24-1,TRBD1,TRBJ2-3,TGTGCCACCTCTCAAGGGGGCACAGGGACAGATACGCAGTATTTT,CATSQGGTGTDTQYF
.,TRBV2,.,TRBJ2-1,TGTGCCAGCACTCCCATTGATATGGGAGAGCAGTTCTTC,CASTPIDMGEQFF
.,TRBV5-4,.,TRBJ2-7,TGTGCCAGCAGCCACAAGGCAGGGGAAAAGGGTTTTACGGGGCAGTACTTC,CASSHKAGEKGFTGQYF
.,TRBV5-1,TRBD1,TRBJ2-3,TGCGCCAGTTCTGCCCCCGGGACAGGGAACACAGATACGCAGTATTTT,CASSAPGTGNTDTQYF
.,TRBV7-9,TRBD1,TRBJ2-7,TGTGCCAGCAGCACGCGACAGGGGGGCTCCTACGAGCAGTACTTC,CASSTRQGGSYEQYF
once,TRBV30,.,TRBJ1-6,TGTGCCTGGAGTGTACTACGGCTTAATTCACCCCTCCACTTT,CAWSVLRLNSPLHF
once,TRBV5-1,TRBD1,TRBJ2-7,TGCGCCAGCAGCCCAAACACAGGGGGGAGGCAGTACTTC,CASSPNTGGRQYF
.,TRBV30,.,TRBJ1-1,TGTGCCTGGAGTGGAGGCTACACTGAAGCTTTCTTT,CAWSGGYTEAFF